Presented here are 27 T cell receptor beta chains from one specimen sequenced in a study of blood T cell repertoires in COVID-19. Some clones are missing from TCRdb's copy, which holds only in-frame ones; the method was immunoSEQ multiplex PCR. The top ten hold 4% of the sample, which has a few hundred thousand clones, about 87% seen once. Sequencing was performed on peripheral blood. The receptors here all came from a man aged 60 to 69 who had recovered from COVID-19.

V gene TRBV7-2 combines with J gene TRBJ2-2; no definite D call. Trimming removed 6 bases at V and 1 base at J, with 15 bases between. The CDR3 sequence is 16 residues long. Germline V lookup: CDR1 SGHTA, CDR2 FQGNSA. CDR3 sequence (DNA): TGTGCCAGCAGTCCTACCGGTGGTTTGAACACCGGGGAGCTGTTTTTT. Translating it yields CASSPTGGLNTGELFF.

There are a few counts of this clone. The chain links TRBV11-1 to TRBJ1-2; 8 bases agree with TRBD1. With V trimmed by 5 bases and J by 7 bases, 9 bases remained unmatched. Germline V gene data show CDR1 as SGHAT and CDR2 as FQDESV (reference sequence). This CDR3 has 14 amino acids. The CDR3, as DNA: TGTGCCAGCAGCCGGGACAGGAGTCGTGGTGGCTACACCTTC. Translation: CASSRDRSRGGYTF.

The chain combines TRBV6-5 with TRBJ1-2; 8 bases line up with TRBD1. V lost 0 bases and J lost 8; bases outside the gene matches: 2. Germline CDR1 reads MNHEY; CDR2 reads SVGAGI. The CDR3 is 13 amino acids. CDR3 sequence reads: CASSYSTGEGYTF. In DNA, the CDR3 is TGTGCCAGCAGTTACTCGACAGGGGAGGGCTACACCTTC.

V and J are TRBV3-1 (or the pseudogene TRBV3-2) and TRBJ1-1; D gene ambiguous. Germline lookup yields CDR1 LGHDT and CDR2 YNNKEL (reference sequence). This CDR3 contains 15 residues. Trimming took off 7 bases at V and 10 bases at J, with 25 bases between the two ends. The CDR3 region has the DNA TGTGCCAGCACGCCCCGGGTGGAGCCGTCACGCGTAGCTTTCTTT. Amino acid sequence: CASTPRVEPSRVAFF.

The gene calls are TRBV25-1 and TRBJ2-7; 7 positions agree with TRBD2. CDR3 size: 13 residues. CDR1 is MGHDK, CDR2 SYGVNS, per germline. J was trimmed by 2 bases and V by 6 bases; bases with no gene match: 4. In DNA form, the CDR3 reads TGTGCCAGCAGGGAAAGCGGGGCCTACGAGCAGTACTTC. It is translated as CASRESGAYEQYF.

V is TRBV27 and J is TRBJ2-3; 7 bases map to TRBD2. The CDR3 has 17 residues. J gave up 2 bases and V 6 bases, and 14 bases lay outside the gene matches. The germline V gene has CDR1 MNHEY and CDR2 SMNVEV (reference sequence). The CDR3 here is CASRVSIAGRDTDTQYF. For the CDR3, the DNA is TGTGCCAGCAGGGTCTCCATAGCGGGCCGAGACACAGATACGCAGTATTTT.

The chain employs TRBV7-8 and TRBJ1-6, with a possible D match to TRBD1 (5 bases). V lost 5 bases and J 6 bases, leaving 14 bases between the germline ends. This CDR3 region has 15 residues. CDR1 and CDR2 (germline): SGHVS, FQNEAQ. The CDR3 coding sequence is TGTGCCAGCAGCGAAAATCGACAGCGTAATTCACCCCTCCACTTT. This codes for CASSENRQRNSPLHF.

The chain recombines TRBV7-2 with TRBJ2-3, with 7 positions matching TRBD1. Looked up from germline, CDR1 is SGHTA and CDR2 is FQGNSA. CDR3 length: 14 residues. After removal of 5 bases from V and 4 bases from J, the junction contained 6 bases not matched to a gene. This CDR3 is CASSGRTGPDTQYF. In DNA, the CDR3 is TGTGCCAGCAGCGGACGGACAGGCCCAGATACGCAGTATTTT.

The chain has TRBV30 and TRBJ1-5; 10 bases agree with TRBD1. Germline-derived CDR1 and CDR2 are GTSNPN and SVGIG (reference sequence). The CDR3 extends over 16 amino acids. V was clipped by 2 bases and J by 6 bases; unmatched bases: 10. The CDR3, as DNA: TGTGCCTGGAGTAGGTCCAAGGGGACAGGGGTTCAGCCCCAGCATTTT. Amino acids: CAWSRSKGTGVQPQHF.

This clone was recorded only once. The chain has TRBV5-4 and TRBJ1-1, with 9 bases aligning to TRBD1. CDR1 SGHNT and CDR2 YYREEE come from the germline V gene (reference sequence). The CDR3 sequence is 15 residues long. V was clipped by 4 bases and J by 4 bases; unmatched bases: 8. The CDR3 DNA follows: TGTGCCAGCAGCGCCTACAGGGGGCAGGGCACTGAAGCTTTCTTT. As protein: CASSAYRGQGTEAFF.

The V call is TRBV13, the J call TRBJ2-5, with 7 bases lining up with TRBD1. V dropped 4 bases and J dropped 10; count of bases not matched to a gene: 3. The CDR3 spans 11 residues. Looked up from germline, CDR1 is PRHDT and CDR2 is FYEKMQ (reference sequence). The CDR3, as DNA: TGTGCCAGCAGCTCCAGGGGGTACCAGTACTTC. Residues: CASSSRGYQYF.

This clone occurred a few times. V and J are TRBV7-3 and TRBJ2-2, with TRBD2 as a possible D gene (5 bases). The CDR3 consists of 16 residues. Per the germline V gene, CDR1 is SGHTA and CDR2 is FQGTGA. Deletions cut 0 bases from V and 5 bases from J, with 13 bases between. The CDR3 reads CASSLTASGETGELFF. Written as DNA, the CDR3 is TGTGCCAGCAGCTTAACGGCCTCCGGGGAGACCGGGGAGCTGTTTTTT. The entire variable domain, with the rest obtained from reference TRBV7-3 and TRBJ2-2, is as follows: GAGVSQTPSNKVTEKGKYVELRCDPISGHTALYWYRQSLGQGPEFLIYFQGTGAADDSGLPNDRFFAVRPEGSVSTLKIQRTERGDSAVYLCASSLTASGETGELFFGEGSRLTVL.

This chain uses TRBV7-2 with TRBJ1-5, with 10 positions matching TRBD1. The CDR3 is 16 amino acids. Germline V CDR1 and CDR2: SGHTA, FQGNSA. V gave up 5 bases and J gave up 3 bases; unmatched junction bases: 7. Here the CDR3 DNA reads TGTGCCAGCAGCCTCCGGGACAGGGGAGTCAATCAGCCCCAGCATTTT. Translating gives CASSLRDRGVNQPQHF.

This clone was seen only once. CDR3 residues: CASSSDRVGNEQFF. CDR3 in DNA: TGTGCCAGCAGCTCCGACAGGGTTGGCAATGAGCAGTTCTTC. The gene calls are TRBV5-5 and TRBJ2-1, with 7 bases aligning to TRBD1. CDR1 SGHKS and CDR2 YYEKEE come from the germline V gene (reference sequence). Losses at the gene ends were 3 bases for V and 6 bases for J; bases not matched to a gene: 6. The CDR3 runs 14 residues.

The V and J genes are TRBV6-1 and TRBJ2-7, with TRBD2 matching over 9 bases. The V and J ends lost 2 bases and 7 bases, in that order; junction bases with no gene match: 6. The CDR3 runs to 14 residues. The germline gives CDR1 MNHNS, CDR2 SASEGT. The CDR3 sequence: CASSESGGWKEQYF. CDR3 sequence (DNA): TGTGCCAGCAGTGAAAGCGGGGGGTGGAAGGAGCAGTACTTC.

J is TRBJ1-1 and V is TRBV5-8; the match to TRBD1 covers 10 bases. Germline CDR1 reads SGHTS; CDR2 reads YDEGEE. CDR3 length equals 13 residues. The V segment lost 5 bases and the J segment 11 bases; nucleotides outside the gene matches: 9. The CDR3 protein is CASRRRQGAVAFF. Written as DNA, the CDR3 is TGTGCCAGCAGGAGACGACAGGGGGCGGTGGCTTTCTTT.

The chain links TRBV5-1 to TRBJ2-1, with D maybe TRBD2 (6 bases). This CDR3 contains 18 residues. V was clipped by 1 base and J by 4 bases, with 21 bases between them. CDR1 SGHRS and CDR2 YFSETQ come from the germline V gene. The CDR3 DNA sequence: TGCGCCAGCAGCTTGTTCGTCGGGCGCGGGGCCTTGTACAATGAGCAGTTCTTC. Protein: CASSLFVGRGALYNEQFF. Filled out from reference TRBV5-1 and TRBJ2-1, the complete variable domain reads KAGVTQTPRYLIKTRGQQVTLSCSPISGHRSVSWYQQTPGQGLQFLFEYFSETQRNKGNFPGRFSGRQFSNSRSEMNVSTLELGDSALYLCASSLFVGRGALYNEQFFGPGTRLTVL.

The genes are TRBV6-5 and TRBJ2-7; TRBD1 is a possible D gene (6 bases). The CDR3 runs to 13 residues. Germline-derived CDR1 and CDR2 are MNHEY and SVGAGI. The V end was cut by 5 bases, the J end by 4 bases, with 12 bases between. CDR3 loop: CASSIGQRYEQYF. CDR3 DNA sequence: TGTGCCAGCAGTATAGGACAGAGGTACGAGCAGTACTTC.

The chain has TRBV9 and TRBJ2-4; 7 bases agree with TRBD2. The CDR3 loop spans 16 amino acids. V trimming: 2 bases; J trimming: 2 bases; junction bases outside the gene matches: 7. Germline assignment: CDR1 SGDLS and CDR2 YYNGEE. The CDR3: CASSVGGGISKNIQYF. As DNA, the CDR3 is TGTGCCAGCAGCGTCGGCGGGGGAATTTCCAAAAACATTCAGTACTTC. Filled out from reference TRBV9 and TRBJ2-4, the complete variable domain reads DSGVTQTPKHLITATGQRVTLRCSPRSGDLSVYWYQQSLDQGLQFLIQYYNGEERAKGNILERFSAQQFPDLHSELNLSSLELGDSALYFCASSVGGGISKNIQYFGAGTRLSVL.

The gene calls are TRBV5-1 and TRBJ2-3; 11 bases are shared with TRBD1. V was clipped by 4 bases and J by 4 bases; unmatched bases: 2. The CDR3 covers 14 residues. Germline V lookup: CDR1 SGHRS, CDR2 YFSETQ. CDR3 sequence reads: CASSMGQGADTQYF. CDR3 nucleotide sequence: TGCGCCAGCAGCATGGGACAGGGGGCAGATACGCAGTATTTT. The complete variable domain, with remaining parts taken from reference TRBV5-1 and TRBJ2-3, reads KAGVTQTPRYLIKTRGQQVTLSCSPISGHRSVSWYQQTPGQGLQFLFEYFSETQRNKGNFPGRFSGRQFSNSRSEMNVSTLELGDSALYLCASSMGQGADTQYFGPGTRLTVL.

The chain carries TRBV12-3 or TRBV12-4 and TRBJ2-7, with D possibly being TRBD1 (6 bases). V lost 3 bases to trimming and J lost 4 bases, with 10 bases between them. The CDR3 covers 13 residues. CDR3 residues: CASSFRGGYEQYF. CDR3 DNA: TGTGCCAGCAGTTTCAGGGGCGGGTACGAGCAGTACTTC.

This clone appeared a single time. The CDR3 protein is CASSPPSANTGELFF. The CDR3 DNA reads as TGTGCCAGCTCACCTCCCAGTGCGAACACCGGGGAGCTGTTTTTT. V usage is TRBV18 and J usage is TRBJ2-2, with D unresolved. Trimming cost V 3 bases and J 0 bases, with 8 bases left between them. The CDR3 consists of 15 residues. In germline, CDR1 is KGHSH, CDR2 LQKENI.

This chain uses TRBV10-3 with TRBJ2-1, with 8 bases aligning to TRBD2. The CDR3 loop spans 16 amino acids. With V trimmed by 0 bases and J by 6 bases, 7 bases remained unmatched. The germline gives CDR1 ENHRY, CDR2 SYGVKD. The CDR3 region has the DNA TGTGCCATCAGTGAGTCGGAAGCGGGGGCGATCAATGAGCAGTTCTTC. Its protein product is CAISESEAGAINEQFF.

The gene calls are TRBV10-3 and TRBJ1-5; D is unclear. Trimming took off 0 bases at V and 3 bases at J, with 9 bases between the two ends. CDR3 size: 15 residues. CDR1 ENHRY and CDR2 SYGVKD come from the germline V gene. The CDR3 nucleotides are TGTGCCATCAGTGAGTCGGCGGCTATCAATCAGCCCCAGCATTTT. The encoded protein is CAISESAAINQPQHF.

V and J are TRBV3-1 (or the pseudogene TRBV3-2) and TRBJ1-1, with D maybe TRBD1 (6 bases). The CDR3 spans 12 residues. Germline V CDR1 and CDR2: LGHDT, YNNKEL (reference sequence). Trimming left V 3 bases short and J 8 bases short, with 10 bases between. The CDR3 DNA sequence: TGTGCCAGCAGCCAGAAGGGGGAGGAAGCTTTCTTT. Translation gives CASSQKGEEAFF.

The table lists this clone with a count of one. V gene TRBV24-1 combines with J gene TRBJ1-4; 10 nucleotides line up with TRBD1. Trimming cost V 4 bases and J 7 bases; bases outside gene matches: 5. Germline-derived CDR1 and CDR2 are KGHDR and SFDVKD. The CDR3 runs to 15 residues. The CDR3 protein is CATSDQTGGPEKLFF. DNA for the CDR3: TGTGCCACCAGTGACCAGACAGGGGGCCCTGAAAAACTGTTTTTT.

This chain uses TRBV5-8 with TRBJ2-5, with 11 bases lining up with TRBD1. The CDR3 length is 15 residues. After removal of 2 bases from V and 4 bases from J, the junction contained 4 bases not matched to a gene. The V gene's germline CDR1 is SGHTS and CDR2 YDEGEE. CDR3 bases: TGTGCCAGCAGCTTAGCCGGGACAGGGGGAGAGACCCAGTACTTC. Amino acid sequence: CASSLAGTGGETQYF. The full variable domain, with the rest looked up from reference TRBV5-8 and TRBJ2-5, is EAGVTQSPTHLIKTRGQQATLRCSPISGHTSVYWYQQALGLGLQFLLWYDEGEERNRGNFPPRFSGRQFPNYSSELNVNALELEDSALYLCASSLAGTGGETQYFGPGTRLLVL.